There are many counts of the clone carrying this T cell receptor (beta chain). As yet, its antigen is unknown. This sample was included in a study of T cells in Graves' hyperthyroidism and ophthalmopathy. Study-level results: Stable hyperthyroidism was told apart from ophthalmopathy by a model built on 13 V-J features.

Authors of the study amplified TCR beta CDR3 regions from RNA transcripts. Initially, a first-round RT-PCR of the TCR CDR3 employed the HTBI primer set. One entry per CDR3 protein, called by TCRdb with MiXCR from the multiplex PCR reads. The repertoire has 550,000 to 600,000 distinct CDR3 sequences, 46% of them found once; the top ten carry around 20%. CDR1 is SGHNT, CDR2 YENEEA, per germline. Trimming stripped 5 bases from V and 6 bases from J, with 13 bases between. This CDR3 has 14 amino acids. Patients were excluded because of uncontrolled infection, other autoimmune disease, pregnancy or lactation. For the diagnoses, clinical symptoms, serum thyroxine and TRAb, thyroid ultrasound and orbital computed tomography were used.

The sequencing input was peripheral blood or thyroid tissue (not recorded which). The rearrangement uses TRBV11-3 and TRBJ2-2; D could derive from TRBD1 or TRBD2 (6 bases each). The sequence derives from an adult woman with Graves' disease, either hyperthyroidism or ophthalmopathy (not recorded which). This chain's CDR3 is CASSPTRGPGELFF. The CDR3 DNA reads TGTGCCAGCAGCCCCACCCGGGGGCCCGGGGAGCTGTTTTTT. Full variable domain (missing parts from reference TRBV11-3 and TRBJ2-2): EAGVVQSPRYKIIEKKQPVAFWCNPISGHNTLYWYLQNLGQGPELLIRYENEEAVDDSQLPKDRFSAERLKGVDSTLKIQPAELGDSAVYLCASSPTRGPGELFFGEGSRLTVL.